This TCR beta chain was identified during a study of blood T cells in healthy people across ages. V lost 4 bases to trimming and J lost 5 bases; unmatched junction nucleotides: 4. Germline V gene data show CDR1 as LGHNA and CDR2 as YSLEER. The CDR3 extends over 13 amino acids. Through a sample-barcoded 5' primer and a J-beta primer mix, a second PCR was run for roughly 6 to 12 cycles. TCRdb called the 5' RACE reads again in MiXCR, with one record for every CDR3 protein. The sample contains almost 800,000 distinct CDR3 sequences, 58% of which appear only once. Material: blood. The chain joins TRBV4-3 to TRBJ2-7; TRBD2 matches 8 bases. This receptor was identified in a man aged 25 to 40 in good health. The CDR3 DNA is TGCGCCAGCAGCCGGGGACTAGAAAACGAGCAGTACTTC. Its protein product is CASSRGLENEQYF.